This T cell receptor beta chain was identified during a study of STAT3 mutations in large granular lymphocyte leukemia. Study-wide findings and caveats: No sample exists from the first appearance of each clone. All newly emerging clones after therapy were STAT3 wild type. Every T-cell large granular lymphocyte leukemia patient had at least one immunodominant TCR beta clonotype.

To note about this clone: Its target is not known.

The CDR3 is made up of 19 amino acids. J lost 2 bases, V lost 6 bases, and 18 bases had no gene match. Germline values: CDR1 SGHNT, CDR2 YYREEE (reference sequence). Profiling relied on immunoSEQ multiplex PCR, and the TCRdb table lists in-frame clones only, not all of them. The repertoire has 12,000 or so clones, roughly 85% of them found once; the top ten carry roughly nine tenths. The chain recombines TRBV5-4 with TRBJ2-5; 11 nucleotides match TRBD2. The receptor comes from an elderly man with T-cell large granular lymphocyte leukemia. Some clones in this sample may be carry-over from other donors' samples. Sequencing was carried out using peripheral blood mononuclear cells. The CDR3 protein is CASTRGGASGGLGQETQYF. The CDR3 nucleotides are TGTGCCAGCACCAGGGGCGGGGCTAGCGGGGGGCTGGGACAAGAGACCCAGTACTTC.